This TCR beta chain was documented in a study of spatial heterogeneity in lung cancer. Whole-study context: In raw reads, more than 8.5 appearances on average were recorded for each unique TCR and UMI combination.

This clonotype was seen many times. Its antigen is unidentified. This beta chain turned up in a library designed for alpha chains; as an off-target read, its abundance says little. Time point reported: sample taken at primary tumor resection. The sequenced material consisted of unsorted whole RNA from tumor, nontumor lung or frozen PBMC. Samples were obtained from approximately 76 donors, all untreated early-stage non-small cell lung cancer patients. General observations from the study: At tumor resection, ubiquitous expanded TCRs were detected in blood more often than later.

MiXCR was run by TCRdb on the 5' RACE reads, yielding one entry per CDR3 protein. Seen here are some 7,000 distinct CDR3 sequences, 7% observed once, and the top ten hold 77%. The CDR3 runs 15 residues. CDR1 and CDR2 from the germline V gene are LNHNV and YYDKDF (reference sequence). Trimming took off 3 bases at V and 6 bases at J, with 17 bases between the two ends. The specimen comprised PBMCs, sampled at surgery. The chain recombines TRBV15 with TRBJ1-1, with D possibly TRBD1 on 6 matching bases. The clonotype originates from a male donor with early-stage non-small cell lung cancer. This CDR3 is CATSRGHPGVSEAFF. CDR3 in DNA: TGTGCCACCAGCAGGGGACATCCGGGGGTGTCTGAAGCTTTCTTT.